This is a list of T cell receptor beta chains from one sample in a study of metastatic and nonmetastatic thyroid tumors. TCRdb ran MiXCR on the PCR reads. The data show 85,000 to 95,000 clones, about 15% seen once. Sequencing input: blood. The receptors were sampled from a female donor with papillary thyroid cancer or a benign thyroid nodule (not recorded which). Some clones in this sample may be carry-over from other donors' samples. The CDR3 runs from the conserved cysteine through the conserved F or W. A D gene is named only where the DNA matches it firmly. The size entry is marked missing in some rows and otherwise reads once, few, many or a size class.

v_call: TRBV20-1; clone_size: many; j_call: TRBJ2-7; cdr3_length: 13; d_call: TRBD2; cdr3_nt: TGCAGTGGACATAGCGGGAGCTCCTACGAGCAGTACTTC; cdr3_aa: CSGHSGSSYEQYF
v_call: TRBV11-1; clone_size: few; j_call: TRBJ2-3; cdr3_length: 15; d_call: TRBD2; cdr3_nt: TGTGCCAGCAGCCTTAGCGGGGGGGCATCAGATACGCAGTATTTT; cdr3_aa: CASSLSGGASDTQYF
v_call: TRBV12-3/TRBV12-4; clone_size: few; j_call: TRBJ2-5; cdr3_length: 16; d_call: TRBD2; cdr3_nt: TGTGCCAGAAGTCCCCGGACTAGCAACCCAGCAGGGACCCAGTACTTC; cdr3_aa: CARSPRTSNPAGTQYF
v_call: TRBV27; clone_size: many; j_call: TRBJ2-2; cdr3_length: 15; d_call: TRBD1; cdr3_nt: TGTGCCAGCAGTTTAGGGACAGTCAACACCGGGGAGCTGTTTTTT; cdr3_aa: CASSLGTVNTGELFF
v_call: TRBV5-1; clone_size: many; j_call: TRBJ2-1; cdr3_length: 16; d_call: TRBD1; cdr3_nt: TGCGCCAGCAGCTTGGTCGCGACAGGGGACTACAATGAGCAGTTCTTC; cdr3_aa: CASSLVATGDYNEQFF
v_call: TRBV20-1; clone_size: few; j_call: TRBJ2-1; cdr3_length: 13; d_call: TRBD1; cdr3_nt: TGCAGTGCACCAGGGACAGGGGCAGCTGAGGAGTTCTTC; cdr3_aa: CSAPGTGAAEEFF
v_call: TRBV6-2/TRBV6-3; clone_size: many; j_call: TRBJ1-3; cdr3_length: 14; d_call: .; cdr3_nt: TGTGCCAGCAGTTACGGGTTCTCTGGAAACACCATATATTTT; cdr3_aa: CASSYGFSGNTIYF
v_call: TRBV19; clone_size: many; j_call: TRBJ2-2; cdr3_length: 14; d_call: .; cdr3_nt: TGTGCCAGTAGTATACAGGGAGGACACGGGGAGCTGTTTTTT; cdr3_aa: CASSIQGGHGELFF
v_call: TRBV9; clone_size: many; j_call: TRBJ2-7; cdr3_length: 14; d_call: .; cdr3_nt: TGTGCCAGCAGCGACGGGGGAACTCCATACGAGCAGTACTTC; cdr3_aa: CASSDGGTPYEQYF
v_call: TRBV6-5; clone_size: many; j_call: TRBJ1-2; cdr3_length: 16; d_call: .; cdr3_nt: TGTGCCAGCAGTTACACCCTAGGGAGTAGTAACTATGGCTACACCTTC; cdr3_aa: CASSYTLGSSNYGYTF
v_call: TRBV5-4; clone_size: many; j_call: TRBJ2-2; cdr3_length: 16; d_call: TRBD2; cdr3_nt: TGTGCCAGCAGCTTCTTGGCGGGGGTGAACACCGGGGAGCTGTTTTTT; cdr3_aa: CASSFLAGVNTGELFF
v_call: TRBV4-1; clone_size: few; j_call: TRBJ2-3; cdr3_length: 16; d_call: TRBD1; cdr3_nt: TGCGCCAGCAGCCCAATTGGCAGGGGGCTGTCAGATACGCAGTATTTT; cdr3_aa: CASSPIGRGLSDTQYF
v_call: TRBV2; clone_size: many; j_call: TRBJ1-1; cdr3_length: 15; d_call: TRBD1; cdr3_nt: TGTGCCAGCAGGGGGCCAGGGGGCGAGAACACTGAAGCTTTCTTT; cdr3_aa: CASRGPGGENTEAFF
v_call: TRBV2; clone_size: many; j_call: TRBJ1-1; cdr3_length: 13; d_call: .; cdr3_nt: TGTGCCAGCAGGCGCGGACATAACACTGAAGCTTTCTTT; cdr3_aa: CASRRGHNTEAFF
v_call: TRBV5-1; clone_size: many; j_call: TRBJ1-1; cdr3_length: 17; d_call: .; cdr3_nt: TGCGCCAGCAGCCCGCACGCCGGGACTAAATCGAACACTGAAGCTTTCTTT; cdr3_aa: CASSPHAGTKSNTEAFF
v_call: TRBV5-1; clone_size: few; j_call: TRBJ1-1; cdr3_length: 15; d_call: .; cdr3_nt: TGCGCCAGCAGCCGGATTTTGGGCAAGAACACTGAAGCTTTCTTT; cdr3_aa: CASSRILGKNTEAFF
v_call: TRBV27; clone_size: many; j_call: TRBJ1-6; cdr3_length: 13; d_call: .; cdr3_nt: TGTGCCAGCAGTTCCAAGGGGAATTCACCCCTCCACTTT; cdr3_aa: CASSSKGNSPLHF
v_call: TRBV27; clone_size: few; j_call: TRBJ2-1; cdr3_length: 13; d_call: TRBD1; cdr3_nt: TGTGCCACCTGGACAGGGGGTAAGAATGATCAGTTCTTC; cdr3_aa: CATWTGGKNDQFF
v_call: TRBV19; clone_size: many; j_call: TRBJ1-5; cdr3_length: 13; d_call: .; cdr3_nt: TGTGCCAGTAGTATTTGGGACGATCAGCCCCAGCATTTT; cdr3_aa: CASSIWDDQPQHF
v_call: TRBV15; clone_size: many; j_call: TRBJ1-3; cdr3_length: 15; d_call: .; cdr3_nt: TGTGCCACCAGCAGAGATGGAGGACAAGGAAACACCATATATTTT; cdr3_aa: CATSRDGGQGNTIYF
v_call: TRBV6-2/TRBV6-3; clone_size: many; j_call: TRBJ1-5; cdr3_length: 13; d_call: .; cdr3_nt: TGTGCCAGCAGGGGACCGGGCAATCAGCCCCAGCATTTT; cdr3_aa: CASRGPGNQPQHF
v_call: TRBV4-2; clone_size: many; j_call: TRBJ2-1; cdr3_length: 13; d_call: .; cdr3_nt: TGTGCCAGCAGCCAAGATAAGCGGGTTGAGCAGTTCTTC; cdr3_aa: CASSQDKRVEQFF
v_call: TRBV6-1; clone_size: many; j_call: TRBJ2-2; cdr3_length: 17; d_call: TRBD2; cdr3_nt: TGTGCCAGCAGTACGACGGCGGGACTAGTAAACACCGGGGAGCTGTTTTTT; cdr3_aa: CASSTTAGLVNTGELFF
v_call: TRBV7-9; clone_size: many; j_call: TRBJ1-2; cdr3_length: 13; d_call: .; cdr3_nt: TGTGCCAGCAGTCCGACAGAAAACTATGGCTACACCTTC; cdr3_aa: CASSPTENYGYTF
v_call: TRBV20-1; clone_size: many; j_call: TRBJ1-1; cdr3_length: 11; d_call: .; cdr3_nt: TGCAGTGCCGGAGGGATTACTGAAGCTTTCTTT; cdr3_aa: CSAGGITEAFF
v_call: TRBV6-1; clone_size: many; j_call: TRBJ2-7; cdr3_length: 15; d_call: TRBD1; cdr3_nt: TGTGCCAGCAGTGACCGGACAGGGAAGGTCTACGAGCAGTACTTC; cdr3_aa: CASSDRTGKVYEQYF
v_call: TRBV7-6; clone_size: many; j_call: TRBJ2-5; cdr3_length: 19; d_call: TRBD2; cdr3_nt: TGTGCCAGCAGCCCAAGGGACCTTGCTTCGGGGGGGTACCAAGAGACCCAGTACTTC; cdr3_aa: CASSPRDLASGGYQETQYF
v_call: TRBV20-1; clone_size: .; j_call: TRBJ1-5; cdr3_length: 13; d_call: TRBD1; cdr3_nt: TGCAGTGCTAGATGGGGACAGAATGAGCCCAAGCATTTT; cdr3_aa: CSARWGQNEPKHF
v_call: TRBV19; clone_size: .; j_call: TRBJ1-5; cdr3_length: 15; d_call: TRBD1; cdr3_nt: TGTGCCAGTAGAAAGGACAGGGGAATTAATCAGCCCCAGCATTTT; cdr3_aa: CASRKDRGINQPQHF
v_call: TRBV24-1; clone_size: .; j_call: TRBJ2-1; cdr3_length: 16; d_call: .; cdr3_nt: TGTGCCACCAGTGATTATCTGGGAGCCCCCTACAATGAGCAGTTCTTC; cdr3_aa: CATSDYLGAPYNEQFF
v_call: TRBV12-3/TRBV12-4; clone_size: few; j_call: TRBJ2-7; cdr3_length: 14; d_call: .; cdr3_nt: TGTGCCAGCAGCACCGCCGGGCTCAAAAACGAGCAGTACTTC; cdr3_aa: CASSTAGLKNEQYF